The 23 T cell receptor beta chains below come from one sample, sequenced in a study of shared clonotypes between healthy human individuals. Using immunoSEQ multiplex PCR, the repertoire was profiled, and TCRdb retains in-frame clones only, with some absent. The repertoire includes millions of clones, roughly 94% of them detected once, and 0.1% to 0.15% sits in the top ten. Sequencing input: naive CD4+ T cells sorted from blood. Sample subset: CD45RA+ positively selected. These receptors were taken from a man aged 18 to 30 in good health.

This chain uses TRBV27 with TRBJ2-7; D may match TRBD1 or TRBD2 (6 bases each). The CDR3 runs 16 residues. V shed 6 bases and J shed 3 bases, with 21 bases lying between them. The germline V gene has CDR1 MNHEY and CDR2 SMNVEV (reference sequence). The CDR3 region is CASSRQTEGGRYEQYF. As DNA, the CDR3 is TGTGCCAGCAGCCGCCAAACAGAGGGGGGCCGCTACGAGCAGTACTTC.

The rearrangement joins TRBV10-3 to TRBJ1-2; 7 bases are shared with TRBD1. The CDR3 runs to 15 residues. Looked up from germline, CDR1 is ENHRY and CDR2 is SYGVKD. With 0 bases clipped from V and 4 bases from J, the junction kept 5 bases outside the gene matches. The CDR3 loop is CAISESWDRAYGYTF. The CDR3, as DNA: TGTGCCATCAGTGAGTCTTGGGACAGAGCCTATGGCTACACCTTC.

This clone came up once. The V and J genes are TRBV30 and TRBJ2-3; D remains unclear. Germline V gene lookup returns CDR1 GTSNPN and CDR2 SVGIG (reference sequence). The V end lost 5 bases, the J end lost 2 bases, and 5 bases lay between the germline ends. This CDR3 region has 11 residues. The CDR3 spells CAWAYTDTQYF. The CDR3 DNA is TGTGCCTGGGCGTACACAGATACGCAGTATTTT.

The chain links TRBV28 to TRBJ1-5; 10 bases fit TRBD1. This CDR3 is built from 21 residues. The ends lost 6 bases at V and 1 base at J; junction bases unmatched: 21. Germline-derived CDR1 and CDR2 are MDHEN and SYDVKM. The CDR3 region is CASRRGLDRGRARVSNQPQHF. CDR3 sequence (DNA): TGTGCCAGCAGGCGGGGACTCGACAGGGGGCGGGCCCGGGTGAGCAATCAGCCCCAGCATTTT.

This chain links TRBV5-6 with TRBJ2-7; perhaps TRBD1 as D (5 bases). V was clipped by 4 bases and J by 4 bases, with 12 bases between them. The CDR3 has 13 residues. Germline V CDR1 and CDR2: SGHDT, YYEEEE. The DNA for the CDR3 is TGTGCCAGCAGCGGGAAGGGGCTGTACGAGCAGTACTTC. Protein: CASSGKGLYEQYF.

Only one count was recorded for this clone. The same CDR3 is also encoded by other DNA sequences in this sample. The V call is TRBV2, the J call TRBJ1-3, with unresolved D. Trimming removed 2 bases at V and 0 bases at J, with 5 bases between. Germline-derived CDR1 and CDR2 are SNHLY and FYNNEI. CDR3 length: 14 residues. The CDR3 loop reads CASSEQGSGNTIYF. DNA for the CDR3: TGTGCCAGCAGTGAACAAGGCTCTGGAAACACCATATATTTT.

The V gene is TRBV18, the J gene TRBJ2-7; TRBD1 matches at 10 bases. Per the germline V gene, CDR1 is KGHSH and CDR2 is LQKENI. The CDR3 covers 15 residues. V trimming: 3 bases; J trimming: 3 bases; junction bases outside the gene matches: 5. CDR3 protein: CASSPGQGINYEQYF. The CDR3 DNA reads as TGTGCCAGCTCACCGGGACAGGGGATTAACTACGAGCAGTACTTC.

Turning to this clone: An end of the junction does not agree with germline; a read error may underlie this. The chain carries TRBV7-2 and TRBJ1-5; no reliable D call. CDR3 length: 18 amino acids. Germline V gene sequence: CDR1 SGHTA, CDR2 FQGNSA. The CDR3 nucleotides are TGTGCCAGCAGCTTAGCGCTTCAAGCCACGCCGGCGGACGACGCCCAACATTTT. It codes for CASSLALQATPADDAQHF. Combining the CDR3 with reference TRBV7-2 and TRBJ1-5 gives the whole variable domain GAGVSQSPSNKVTEKGKDVELRCDPISGHTALYWYRQSLGQGLEFLIYFQGNSAPDKSGLPSDRFSAERTGGSVSTLTIQRTQQEDSAVYLCASSLALQATPADDAQHFGDGTRLSIL.

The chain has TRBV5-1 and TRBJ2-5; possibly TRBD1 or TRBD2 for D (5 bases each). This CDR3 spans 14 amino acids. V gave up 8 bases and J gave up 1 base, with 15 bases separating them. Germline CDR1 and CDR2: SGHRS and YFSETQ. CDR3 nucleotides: TGCGCCAGTGGGTTCGGGGCGGCCCAAGAGACCCAGTACTTC. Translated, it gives CASGFGAAQETQYF.

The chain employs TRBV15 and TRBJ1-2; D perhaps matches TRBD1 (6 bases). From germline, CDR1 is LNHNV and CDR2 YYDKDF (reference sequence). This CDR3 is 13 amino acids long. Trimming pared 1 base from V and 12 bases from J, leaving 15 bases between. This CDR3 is CATSRVLQGPDTF. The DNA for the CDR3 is TGTGCCACCAGCAGAGTGTTACAGGGCCCGGACACCTTC.

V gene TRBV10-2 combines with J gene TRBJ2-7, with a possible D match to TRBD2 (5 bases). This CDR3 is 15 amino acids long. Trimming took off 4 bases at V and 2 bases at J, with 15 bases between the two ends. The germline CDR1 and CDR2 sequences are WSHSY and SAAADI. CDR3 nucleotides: TGCGCCAGCAGTGCGGGATCGTTAAACACCTACGAGCAGTACTTC. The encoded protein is CASSAGSLNTYEQYF.

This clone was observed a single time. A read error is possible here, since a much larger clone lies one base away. The CDR3 here is CASSLGQATYEQYF. CDR3 sequence (DNA): TGTGCCAGCAGCTTAGGGCAGGCCACCTACGAGCAGTACTTC. The chain joins TRBV7-2 to TRBJ2-7; D remains unclear. The CDR3 is 14 amino acids. The ends were cut back, 1 base at V and 2 bases at J, with 9 bases in the middle. Germline lookup yields CDR1 SGHTA and CDR2 FQGNSA.

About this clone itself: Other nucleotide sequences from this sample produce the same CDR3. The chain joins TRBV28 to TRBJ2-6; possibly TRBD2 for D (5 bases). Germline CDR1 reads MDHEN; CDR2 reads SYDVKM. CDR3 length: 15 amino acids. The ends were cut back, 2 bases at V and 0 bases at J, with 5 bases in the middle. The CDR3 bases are TGTGCCAGCAGTTTAGGGAGCTCTGGGGCCAACGTCCTGACTTTC. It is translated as CASSLGSSGANVLTF.

In DNA, the CDR3 is TGTGCCAGTAGGGCCGGACGGTACCCCTACGAGCAGTACTTC. It codes for CASRAGRYPYEQYF. The genes are TRBV19 and TRBJ2-7, with unresolved D. This CDR3 has 14 amino acids. In germline, CDR1 is LNHDA, CDR2 SQIVND (reference sequence). V lost 6 bases, J lost 2 bases, and 14 bases lay in between.

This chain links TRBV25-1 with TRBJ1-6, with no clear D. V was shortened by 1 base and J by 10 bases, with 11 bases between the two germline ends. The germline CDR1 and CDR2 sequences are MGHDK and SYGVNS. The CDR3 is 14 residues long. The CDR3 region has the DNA TGTGCCAGCAGTGAATGGGAGTTATGGTCACCCCTCCACTTT. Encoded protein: CASSEWELWSPLHF.

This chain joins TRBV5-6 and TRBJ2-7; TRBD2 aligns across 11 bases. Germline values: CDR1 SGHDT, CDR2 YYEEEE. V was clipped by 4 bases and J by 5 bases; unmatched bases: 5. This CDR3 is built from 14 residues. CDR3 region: CASSLMTSGNEQYF. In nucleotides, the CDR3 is TGTGCCAGCAGCCTAATGACTAGCGGGAACGAGCAGTACTTC.

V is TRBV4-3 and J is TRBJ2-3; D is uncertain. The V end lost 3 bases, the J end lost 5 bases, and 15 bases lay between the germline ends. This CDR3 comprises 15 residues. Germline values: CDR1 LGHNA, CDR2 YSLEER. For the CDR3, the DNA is TGCGCCAGCAGCCAGTCTCTTCAAGCAGAAGATACGCAGTATTTT. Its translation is CASSQSLQAEDTQYF.

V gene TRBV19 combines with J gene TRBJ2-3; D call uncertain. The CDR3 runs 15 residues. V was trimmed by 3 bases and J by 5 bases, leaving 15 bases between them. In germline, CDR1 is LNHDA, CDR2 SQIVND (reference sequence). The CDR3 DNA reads TGTGCCAGTAGTATGGAGACACCGCCTCTAGATACGCAGTATTTT. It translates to CASSMETPPLDTQYF.

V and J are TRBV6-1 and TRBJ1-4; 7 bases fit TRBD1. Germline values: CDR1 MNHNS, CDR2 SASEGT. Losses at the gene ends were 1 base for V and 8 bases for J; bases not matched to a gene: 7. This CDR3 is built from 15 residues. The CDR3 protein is CASSEGRQGGEKLFF. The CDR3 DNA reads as TGTGCCAGCAGTGAAGGTCGACAGGGTGGGGAAAAACTGTTTTTT.

CDR3 sequence (DNA): TGTGCCAGCAGCTTCGGGACTAGCGGGGGGAGCTCCTACGAGCAGTACTTC. Its translation: CASSFGTSGGSSYEQYF. The chain uses TRBV5-4 and TRBJ2-7; 15 positions match TRBD2. Germline lookup yields CDR1 SGHNT and CDR2 YYREEE (reference sequence). V dropped 2 bases and J dropped 0; count of bases not matched to a gene: 3. The CDR3 length is 17 residues.

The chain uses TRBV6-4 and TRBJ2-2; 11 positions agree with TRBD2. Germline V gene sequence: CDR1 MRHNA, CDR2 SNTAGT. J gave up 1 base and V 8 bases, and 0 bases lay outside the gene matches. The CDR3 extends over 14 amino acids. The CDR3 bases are TGTGCCAGCGGGACTAGCGGGAACACCGGGGAGCTGTTTTTT. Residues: CASGTSGNTGELFF.

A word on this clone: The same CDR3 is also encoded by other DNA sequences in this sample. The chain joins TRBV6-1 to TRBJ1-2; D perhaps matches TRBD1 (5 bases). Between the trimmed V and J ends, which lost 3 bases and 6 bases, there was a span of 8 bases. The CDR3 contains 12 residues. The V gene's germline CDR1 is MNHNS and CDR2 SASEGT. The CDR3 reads CASSDPGDGYTF. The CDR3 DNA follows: TGTGCCAGCAGTGACCCGGGGGATGGCTACACCTTC.

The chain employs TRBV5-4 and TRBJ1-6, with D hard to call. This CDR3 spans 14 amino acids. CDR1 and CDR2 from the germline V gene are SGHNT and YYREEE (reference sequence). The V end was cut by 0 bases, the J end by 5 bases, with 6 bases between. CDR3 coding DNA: TGTGCCAGCAGCTTGGAACGGAATAATTCACCCCTCCACTTT. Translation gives CASSLERNNSPLHF. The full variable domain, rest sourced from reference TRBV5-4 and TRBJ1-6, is ETGVTQSPTHLIKTRGQQVTLRCSSQSGHNTVSWYQQALGQGPQFIFQYYREEENGRGNFPPRFSGLQFPNYSSELNVNALELDDSALYLCASSLERNNSPLHFGNGTRLTVT.